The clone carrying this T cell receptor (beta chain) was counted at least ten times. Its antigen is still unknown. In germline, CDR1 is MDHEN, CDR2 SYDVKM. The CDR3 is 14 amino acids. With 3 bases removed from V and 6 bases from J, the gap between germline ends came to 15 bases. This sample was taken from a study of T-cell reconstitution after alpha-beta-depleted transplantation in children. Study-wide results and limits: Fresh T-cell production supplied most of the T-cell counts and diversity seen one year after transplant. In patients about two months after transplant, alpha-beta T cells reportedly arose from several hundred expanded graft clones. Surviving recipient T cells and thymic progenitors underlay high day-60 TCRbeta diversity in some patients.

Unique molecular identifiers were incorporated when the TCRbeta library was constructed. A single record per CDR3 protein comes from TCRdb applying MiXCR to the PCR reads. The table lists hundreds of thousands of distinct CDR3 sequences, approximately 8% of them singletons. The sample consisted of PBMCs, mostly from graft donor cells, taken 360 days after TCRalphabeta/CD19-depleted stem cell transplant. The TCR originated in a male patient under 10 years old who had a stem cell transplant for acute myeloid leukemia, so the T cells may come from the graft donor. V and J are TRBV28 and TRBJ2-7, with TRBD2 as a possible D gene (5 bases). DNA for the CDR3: TGTGCCAGCAGTTTTGGTGGGAGTAAGGGCGAGCAGTACTTC. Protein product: CASSFGGSKGEQYF.